The sequence of this T cell receptor (beta chain) was determined in a study of cytomegalovirus exposure and HLA in healthy donors (dated 2017 in TCRdb). About the full investigation: According to an earlier analysis of a few hundred of the donors, about 179 million T cells yielded over 100 million unique TCR beta sequences and more than 250 Gb of sequence data. Donor age, sex, ethnicity and CMV serostatus were collected together with the repertoire data. The study was designed to test whether signatures of past pathogen exposure could be identified by cataloging public T cell receptors. High-throughput TCR immunosequencing, statistical association of individual TCRs with disease status, and machine learning were combined to predict cytomegalovirus infection status. The T cell repertoires of some 700 subjects were profiled by immunosequencing and related to cytomegalovirus serostatus. A later genetic analysis used genome-wide SNP genotypes for about 65% of the 666 donors, treating that subset as a discovery cohort. Among the roughly 410 genotyped donors, more than 70% belonged to the genetic ancestry cluster associated with self-reported Caucasian donors. Every discovery cohort repertoire had been produced on one sequencing platform. The later analysis used no new phenotypic data to find candidate immune exposures, relying instead on TCR beta sequences and their occurrence across donors. Typing coverage varied by locus: roughly 629-640 donors for A, B, C, DRB1 and DQB1; approximately 520 for DQA1; some 610 for DPA1; some 470 for DPB1. A separate validation cohort of 100 to 150 different subjects was used in addition to the roughly 700-subject first cohort. An earlier analysis of approximately 580 of the donors used high-throughput TCR beta sequencing to judge whether each TCR beta V gene segment behaved as functional or pseudogenic. An early release covering some 640 HLA-typed donors comprised roughly 300 gigabases of sequencing data and tens of millions of unique TCR sequences. A later analysis re-examined previously published TCR beta repertoires from about 670 donors and added high-resolution HLA genotyping to investigate patterns of TCR occurrence. Five DR-DQ haplotypes were handled as single units for association and clustering, since linkage in the cohort was strong. Both class I and class II loci were covered by HLA typing, at four-digit resolution. On average, over 200,000 unique TCR beta nucleotide sequences were sequenced per donor among several hundred genotyped donors of the cohort, with roughly 20% of those sequences being non-productive. The research as a whole found: A few of the identified cytomegalovirus-associated TCR beta chains were confirmed in vitro to be specific for cytomegalovirus antigens. In an earlier analysis of 500 to 650 of the donors, most TCR beta V segments appeared in productive rearrangements about 87% or about 30% of the time, broadly matching IMGT annotations. When HLA alleles, especially DR and DQ, strongly co-occurred, TCR associations were difficult to assign to individual alleles. Presence/absence analyses assumed roughly uniform sequencing depth across donors, an assumption that may not hold. Because HLA typing was missing for some donors at each locus, association tests included only the typed subset. Because counts were too low, seventeen rarely observed V segments, including chromosome 9 orphons, were excluded from the earlier analysis of around 590 of the donors. Some IMGT-functional V segments, including TRBV6-2 and TRBV6-3, could not be told apart with the 87-base-pair reads, so those segments were excluded. According to a later analysis, TCR association rates differed among HLA loci, with DRB1 alleles showing the most associated TCRs and HLA-C alleles showing the fewest. A further reported finding was that TCR beta sequences accurately predicted the HLA-A and HLA-B alleles for most subjects in the first cohort. The study listed over 150 TCR beta chains as associated with cytomegalovirus. At a false discovery rate of 0.05, a later analysis linked roughly 17,000 TCR beta sequences to specific HLA alleles. According to a later analysis, parvovirus B19, influenza, CMV and Epstein-Barr virus appeared linked to several top co-occurrence clusters. A later genetic analysis reported fewer N-insertions in productive TCRs among donors in an Asian-associated ancestry cluster than the roughly 640-donor mean. Most CMV-associated TCR beta chains appeared to be HLA-restricted in a later analysis, and the HLA associations seemed to be driven largely by CMV exposure. Across donors, most TCR sequences were observed very rarely, whereas some public TCRs were present in many individuals. Compared with equally common non-associated chains, HLA-associated TCR beta chains in a later analysis were more clonally expanded and had lower generation probabilities. A cluster of highly shared sequence variants was judged likely to represent a technical artifact of the sequencing pipeline. V-gene and J-gene trimming of TCR beta chains was associated with a missense DCLRE1C variant in a later genetic analysis, and the association was replicated in an independent cohort. For the cohort, immune exposure information was limited to CMV serostatus. The classifier was reported to diagnose cytomegalovirus status with high specificity and sensitivity in both the original cohort and the validation cohort. Correlated functional status among segregating V segments might reflect linkage disequilibrium, but an unknown experimental factor could not be ruled out. The cohort was sequenced for TCR beta chains only, and without alpha or paired-chain data the features that could be detected were limited. According to the authors, the approach could potentially be generalized to other disease states and immunological phenotypes.

On this clone itself: Its antigen is currently not known.

The cohort comprised hundreds of healthy bone marrow donors. At the time of sampling, all cohort members were nominally healthy, though unrecorded immune exposures were likely present. The donor was CMV seronegative and belonged to the group of approximately 320 seronegative cohort members. Each donor provided a peripheral blood sample, and peripheral blood mononuclear cells were used for TCR beta sequencing. Genomic DNA was extracted from the blood cell samples with the Qiagen DNeasy Blood Extraction Kit. The CDR3 starts with the cysteine, ends with the phenylalanine, and has 15 residues. Here the CDR3 DNA is all that survives: 45 bases in frame from base 1. CDR1 and CDR2, looked up from the germline V gene (reference sequence), are SGHKS and YYEKEE. Trimmed from V: 4 bases; trimmed from J: 3 bases; junction bases lacking a gene match: 6. Receptor libraries were prepared by the immunoSEQ multiplex PCR assay. The multiplex PCR relied on a mix of 60 forward primers for TCR Vbeta segments and 13 reverse primers for TCR Jbeta segments. A multiplex PCR assay on genomic DNA amplified the CDR3 region of rearranged TCR beta genes. The amplified TCR beta libraries were sequenced on the Illumina HiSeq System as 87-base-pair reads. The study's own analysis went as follows. A later analysis counted 65 million to 90 million unique TCR beta chains across the 650 to 700 repertoires, and 9.5 million to 11 million of these chains were shared by at least two donors. Raw reads were error-corrected and collapsed into unique sequences with a nearest-neighbor algorithm that merged closely related sequences to remove PCR and sequencing errors. V, D and J gene segments were assigned by aligning CDR3 sequences to IMGT reference sequences. Each retained sequence needed at least a six-nucleotide match to both a V gene segment and a J gene segment. A rearrangement was called productive if the CDR3 had no stop codons and remained in frame with V and J, and every other rearrangement was called non-productive. Following IMGT convention, CDR3 was defined as the stretch from the second conserved V-encoded cysteine up to the conserved J-encoded phenylalanine. The earlier analysis of a few hundred of the donors excluded any sequence lacking an unambiguous match to a single V gene segment. An earlier analysis of 587 of the donors classified V segments as functional when productive rearrangements were above 56.7% and as segregating when the standard deviation between donors was above 5%. A statistical classification framework was developed to diagnose cytomegalovirus status using the catalog of TCR beta chain sequences. A later analysis assigned V and J genes by comparing TCR nucleotide sequences with IMGT/GENE-DB human TR gene sequences. In a later analysis, CDR3 sequences and most-parsimonious VDJ recombination scenarios were assigned using the TCRdist pipeline. In a later analysis, each TCR beta chain was defined by its CDR3 amino acid sequence together with its V-gene family, and reads without a unique V-gene family were excluded. A later analysis removed 500 to 600 highly shared, low-generation-probability nucleotide sequences to deal with suspected cross-contamination and a sequencing artifact. In a later analysis, a clonal expansion index was calculated for each public chain from normalized within-repertoire ranks of inferred template counts. In a later analysis, generation probabilities were computed using a VDJ recombination model fitted to out-of-frame rearrangements, and the results were checked against IGoR. In a later analysis, hypergeometric tests were used to score TCR-TCR, TCR-HLA and TCR-CMV co-occurrence, with a repertoire-size bias correction applied to TCR pairs. To estimate false discovery rates, a later analysis permuted the HLA or CMV assignments 20 times. In a later analysis, co-occurring TCRs were grouped with DBSCAN, and TCRdist sequence similarity was added when clustering was performed within HLA-allele-positive subsets. For co-occurrence clustering, repertoires with fewer than 30,000 or more than 120,000 public chains were excluded, along with about five repertoires with anomalous nucleotide sharing. TCRdb carries this immuneACCESS record with in-frame sequences only. Its versions omit some clonotypes, under half of them owing to an unresolved V gene in the studies checked, with the rest unexplained. V and J calls and clone size follow that table, whereas D and trimming were derived from the DNA. The sample's own table lists more than 140,000 clones. About 2.3% of the sample lies in the top ten.

Material for sequencing was PBMCs. The chain links TRBV5-5 with TRBJ2-2; TRBD2 lines up with 7 middle nucleotides. This TCR was recovered from a woman younger than 35 in good health and CMV-seronegative. The sequenced DNA: TGTGCCAGCAGCGTCACTAGCGTGGACACCGGGGAGCTGTTTTTT. Translated, this gives CASSVTSVDTGELFF. Outside the CDR3, residues come from the reference TRBV5-5 and TRBJ2-2 proteins, so the full variable domain is: DAGVTQSPTHLIKTRGQQVTLRCSPISGHKSVSWYQQVLGQGPQFIFQYYEKEERGRGNFPDRFSARQFPNYSSELNVNALLLGDSALYLCASSVTSVDTGELFFGEGSRLTVL.